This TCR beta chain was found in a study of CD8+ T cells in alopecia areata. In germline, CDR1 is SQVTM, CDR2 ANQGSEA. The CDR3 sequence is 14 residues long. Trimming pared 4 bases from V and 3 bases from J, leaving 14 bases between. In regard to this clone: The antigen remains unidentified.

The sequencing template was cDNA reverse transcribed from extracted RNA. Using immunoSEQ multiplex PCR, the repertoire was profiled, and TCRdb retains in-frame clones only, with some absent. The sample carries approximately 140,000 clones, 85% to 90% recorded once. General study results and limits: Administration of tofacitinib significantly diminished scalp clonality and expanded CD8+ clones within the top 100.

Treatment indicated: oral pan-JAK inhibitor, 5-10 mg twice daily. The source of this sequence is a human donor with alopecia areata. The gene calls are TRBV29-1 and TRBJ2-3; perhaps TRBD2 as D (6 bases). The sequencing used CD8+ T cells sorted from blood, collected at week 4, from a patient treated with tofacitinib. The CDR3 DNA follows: TGCAGCGTTGTATTAGCGGAGTCGACAGATACGCAGTATTTT. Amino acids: CSVVLAESTDTQYF.